This T cell receptor (beta chain) was identified during a study of blood T cell repertoires in COVID-19 (dated by TCRdb to the early 2020s). About the full investigation: Samples from collaborators originated in the United States, Italy and Spain and spanned both the acute and convalescent phases of COVID-19. The dataset comprised deeply sampled blood TCRbeta repertoires from subjects exposed to, actively infected with, or recovered from COVID-19. Where HLA class I and class II types were available, the types were taken from metadata supplied by the sample provider, not from assay-based typing. Nearly every sample came with metadata listing a de-identified subject ID, COVID-19 status, age in years and sex. The material from the prospective study consisted of cDNA or gDNA derived from T cells, B-cell-depleted T cells, or PBMCs. The samples were drawn from the first 160 participants of the ongoing ImmuneRACE study and from 1,254 subjects provided by 6 global collaborators. The repertoires were released in a freely available public database intended as a resource for research on the immune response to SARS-CoV-2. The paper's findings and limits, for the study overall: The amount of clinical and demographic metadata varied by source and participant and was provided uncurated.

Each collaborating institution followed its own protocols to collect whole blood in K2EDTA tubes. For TCRbeta analysis, collaborators shipped samples as frozen whole blood, isolated PBMCs, or DNA extracted from either of those sample types. TCRbeta CDR3 regions were amplified from genomic DNA using the immunoSEQ Assay, a bias-controlled multiplex PCR. The study's own analysis went as follows. The number of nucleated cells in each sample was estimated by amplification of reference gene primers within the assay. To quantify the absolute abundance of each unique TCRbeta CDR3 rearrangement, sequence reads were collapsed and filtered. Productive Simpson clonality was computed per sample as the square root of Simpson's diversity index over productive rearrangements. TCRdb holds this immuneACCESS table with in-frame rearrangements only. Some clones are missing; in checked studies, unresolved V genes explain under half, and the rest has no known cause. That table is the source of V, J and clone size, and D and trimming were worked out from the DNA. Here the sample has about 59,000 clones; around four fifths occur a single time. Approximately 15% of the sample lies in the top ten.

A remark on this clone: Its antigen is unknown. No clone much larger than this one lies a single base away; base qualities are absent.

This sequence was found in a woman aged 70 to 79 with acute or convalescent COVID-19. Sequencing used peripheral blood.

The DNA is as follows: TGCAGCGCTATGCCACAGTGGGCCCCCAACACTGAAGCTTTCTTT. It is translated as CSAMPQWAPNTEAFF. The chain is assembled from TRBV29-1 and TRBJ1-1, with no confident D gene call. CDR1 and CDR2, per the germline V gene, are SQVTM and ANQGSEA. Between the V and J ends, shortened by 7 bases and 2 bases respectively, the junction contains 20 bases. The CDR3 starts with the cysteine, ends with the phenylalanine, and has 15 residues. Just the 45-base CDR3 DNA is kept, in frame starting at base 1.